This TCR beta chain came from a study of early T cells in non-severe SARS-CoV-2 infection (dated by TCRdb to the early 2020s). The study in broad terms: Because TCR sequencing relied on bulk RNA taken from unsorted whole blood, pairing of alpha and beta chains was not possible. General findings and caveats noted by the study authors: Matching against VDJdb was skewed toward anti-spike CD8 responses, likely underestimated virus-specific expansions, and missed private and CD4 specificities.

Concerning this clonotype itself: Its antigen target is currently unknown. Per-nucleotide qualities are absent, and no much larger clonotype sits a single base away.

For CDR1 and CDR2, the germline V gene lists SGHRS and YFSETQ. The junction shows trimming of 6 bases on V and 1 base on J, plus 16 bases between the germline ends. CDR3 length: 15 amino acids, cysteine to phenylalanine. The sequence is cut down to CDR3 DNA, 45 bases in frame from base 1. A case-control design nested within a healthcare worker cohort in London, UK, was used, with weekly nasopharyngeal swab PCR tests and blood sampling performed. Healthcare workers were recruited between 23 and 31 March 2020, during the week of the UK lockdown, and were followed weekly for up to 16 weeks. The library was made by 5' RACE. The instrument was a NextSeq 500. Unique molecular identifiers were attached to individual cDNA molecules in the TCR library protocol so that sequencing error and PCR bias could be corrected. Sequencing covered both TCR alpha and beta chains, and within each sample the abundances of alpha and beta sequences were tightly co-correlated. Concerning the study's data processing: Decombinator V4 was used to perform V gene, J gene and CDR3 annotation of TCR sequences. TCRs were defined as expanded if a significant change between any two time points was detected under a Poisson model with p below 0.0001. TCR abundances were normalised to the total number of TCRs sequenced in each sample and reported as counts per million. MAIT TCRs were defined by TRAV1-2 paired with TRAJ12, TRAJ20 or TRAJ33, and iNKT TCRs by TRAV10 paired with TRAJ18. VDJdb, accessed on 1 November 2021, was searched for TCRs annotated for CMV, EBV and SARS-CoV-2, and TCRs annotated for more than one antigen were excluded. TCRdb reran the public reads through fastp at Q25 and MiXCR, keeping productive beta chains. When rows share a CDR3 protein, they turn into one entry using the most common DNA and genes. The V and J calls and clone size are TCRdb's, not the authors'. The sample includes more than 25,000 distinct CDR3 sequences, with about 4.9% observed a single time. Around 6% of the sample is in the top ten clones.

The specimen was whole blood, collected at baseline. The chain is encoded by TRBV5-1 joined to TRBJ1-1, and possibly TRBD1, on 6 matching bases. This receptor was identified in an adult who was a healthcare worker with PCR-confirmed SARS-CoV-2 infection or an uninfected control (not recorded which). In nucleotides, the sequence is TGCGCCAGCATGCGTAACCCACAGGGGAACACTGAAGCTTTCTTT. It is translated as CASMRNPQGNTEAFF. Reference TRBV5-1 and TRBJ1-1 genes cover what lies past the CDR3, so the full variable domain is KAGVTQTPRYLIKTRGQQVTLSCSPISGHRSVSWYQQTPGQGLQFLFEYFSETQRNKGNFPGRFSGRQFSNSRSEMNVSTLELGDSALYLCASMRNPQGNTEAFFGQGTRLTVV.